The clone carrying this T cell receptor (beta chain) was seen a single time. This record comes from a study of blood T cell repertoires in COVID-19. Study in general: The cDNA or gDNA used as material had been derived from T cells, B-cell-depleted T cells, or PBMCs.

CDR1 is MNHNS, CDR2 SASEGT, per germline. Deletions cut 2 bases from V and 1 base from J, with 11 bases between. This CDR3 is 15 amino acids long. Per the authors' pipeline: For nucleated cells, counts were estimated from reference gene primer amplification. The repertoire was sequenced with immunoSEQ multiplex PCR; TCRdb's copy has only in-frame clones and lacks some. Clonal size and the V and J genes are those of that table, whereas D and trimming came from the DNA. The repertoire holds 150,000 or so clones, with around 85% as singletons. The TCR comes from a human donor in a cohort sampled during active COVID-19. Input material: peripheral blood. The rearrangement joins TRBV6-1 to TRBJ1-1; tentative D call: TRBD1 (5 bases). CDR3 region: CASSERGVGNTEAFF. The CDR3 DNA sequence: TGTGCCAGCAGTGAACGGGGGGTTGGGAACACTGAAGCTTTCTTT.